This T cell receptor beta chain was sequenced during a study of graft-versus-host responses after intestinal transplantation. About the research overall: Transplant recipients had multivisceral, liver-intestinal, or isolated intestinal grafts. Following induction with anti-thymocyte globulin, all recipients were given tacrolimus and steroids for two to three years.

Whole-study findings and limits: The highest levels of circulating GvH clones went along with early declines in HvG clones after transplant.

The CDR3 has 16 residues. Per the germline V gene, CDR1 is SGHTA and CDR2 is FQGTGA. The V end was cut by 1 base, the J end by 0 bases, with 11 bases between. In the case of this clone: Antigen specificity is unknown.

Assay: immunoSEQ multiplex PCR; the TCRdb copy retains only in-frame clones and omits some. In the table there are just under 65,000 clones, approximately 91% of which are singletons. Source: unstimulated CD8+ T cells sorted from spleen or lymph node cells, taken before transplant. This TCR came from a human donor who was the organ donor for an intestinal transplant. This chain uses TRBV7-3 with TRBJ2-3; D is undetermined. CDR3 nucleotide sequence: TGTGCCAGCAGCTTAATGCCCGAGACAAGCACAGATACGCAGTATTTT. As protein: CASSLMPETSTDTQYF.